A selection of T cell receptor beta chains follows, all from one sample in a study of post-analysis software for immune sequencing data. TCRdb reanalysed the PCR reads using MiXCR and keeps one entry per CDR3 protein. Of around 200,000 distinct CDR3 sequences listed, 29% are singletons. The sequenced sample was blood. The receptor source for this set is a girl aged 2-17 years with multiple sclerosis. Both conserved end residues are part of each CDR3. Fields, in order: D gene, V gene, clone size, J gene, CDR3 protein, CDR3 DNA. The D gene is left open where the match is weak. The size of a clone is reported for some rows only, either as once, few or many, or as a class for expanded clones.

>-|TRBV24-1|many|TRBJ2-7
CATSDPGGGRGYEQYF
TGTGCCACCAGTGACCCCGGGGGCGGGAGAGGTTACGAGCAGTACTTC
>TRBD1|TRBV29-1|many|TRBJ2-7
CSVVQGQGSYEQYF
TGCAGCGTTGTTCAGGGACAGGGGAGTTACGAGCAGTACTTC
>-|TRBV28|many|TRBJ2-7
CATRMESVLQYF
TGTGCCACCAGGATGGAATCGGTTTTGCAGTACTTC
>TRBD2|TRBV5-1|few|TRBJ2-7
CASRSPGLAGGPYNEQYF
TGCGCCAGCAGATCTCCGGGACTAGCGGGGGGCCCCTACAATGAGCAGTACTTC
>TRBD1|TRBV29-1|many|TRBJ2-3
CSVEAPDRGGTDTQYF
TGCAGCGTTGAAGCCCCGGACAGGGGAGGGACAGATACGCAGTATTTT
>-|TRBV20-1|many|TRBJ2-3
CSARKAVRADTQYF
TGCAGTGCTAGGAAAGCGGTGAGGGCAGATACGCAGTATTTT
>TRBD1|TRBV12-3/TRBV12-4|-|TRBJ2-3
CASRHRTGSTDTQYF
TGTGCCAGCCGACACCGGACAGGTAGCACAGATACGCAGTATTTT
>TRBD2|TRBV20-1|-|TRBJ2-3
CSASGGVTTDTQYF
TGCAGTGCTAGCGGGGGGGTCACCACAGATACGCAGTATTTT
>-|TRBV20-1|many|TRBJ1-2
CSANGYTF
TGCAGTGCCAATGGCTACACCTTC
>-|TRBV5-1|-|TRBJ2-2
CASSLVSGYGELFF
TGCGCCAGCAGCTTGGTTTCAGGATACGGGGAGCTGTTTTTT
>-|TRBV27|many|TRBJ1-2
CASSLTANYGYTF
TGTGCCAGCAGCCTGACAGCCAACTATGGCTACACCTTC